Listed below are T cell receptor beta chains from one sample, sequenced in a study of regulatory T cells in long-lasting Graves disease. TCRdb recomputed calls from the multiplex PCR reads with MiXCR, one row per CDR3 protein. Among a few hundred thousand distinct CDR3 sequences listed, roughly 15% were seen once. These same records also appear under a second study, on T cells in Graves' hyperthyroidism and ophthalmopathy.

The material sequenced was peripheral blood mononuclear cells (PBMCs), taken at new diagnosis, from a patient treated with antithyroid drugs. These receptor sequences come from a young woman with Graves disease. Both conserved end residues are part of each CDR3. D genes are given only for firm matches. Clone size is stated in some rows and not others, as once, few, many or a class when expanded.

V gene	J gene	clone size	D gene	CDR3 protein	CDR3 DNA
TRBV28	TRBJ1-1	many	-	CASTQHGENTEAFF	TGTGCCAGCACTCAGCACGGCGAGAACACTGAAGCTTTCTTT
TRBV2	TRBJ2-5	-	-	CASSTSDIQETQYF	TGTGCCAGCAGCACCTCGGACATACAAGAGACCCAGTACTTC
TRBV9	TRBJ2-5	few	TRBD2	CASSVALAGGLETQYF	TGTGCCAGCAGCGTAGCTCTAGCGGGAGGATTGGAGACCCAGTACTTC
TRBV5-1	TRBJ1-1	few	-	CASSLEPRENTEAFF	TGCGCCAGCAGCTTGGAGCCCAGAGAGAACACTGAAGCTTTCTTT
TRBV7-9	TRBJ1-5	-	-	CASSLLGGEASNQPQHF	TGTGCCAGCAGCTTACTTGGGGGAGAAGCGAGCAATCAGCCCCAGCATTTT
TRBV7-7	TRBJ2-2	-	-	CASSPQTAITGELFF	TGTGCTAGCAGCCCTCAAACTGCGATCACCGGGGAGCTGTTTTTT
TRBV18	TRBJ2-5	-	-	CASSSPAIPQETQYF	TGTGCCAGCTCATCTCCGGCCATTCCCCAAGAGACCCAGTACTTC
TRBV10-3	TRBJ2-7	many	TRBD2	CAISAGSGRSYEQYF	TGTGCCATCAGTGCCGGCAGCGGGAGGTCCTACGAGCAGTACTTC
TRBV2	TRBJ2-1	many	TRBD1	CASRDREGLYNEQFF	TGTGCCAGCAGGGACAGGGAAGGACTGTACAATGAGCAGTTCTTC
TRBV12-5	TRBJ2-3	few	TRBD1	CASGLGTGGTDTQYF	TGTGCTAGTGGTTTAGGGACAGGGGGAACAGATACGCAGTATTTT
TRBV20-1	TRBJ1-6	-	-	CSASTGAATYNSPLHF	TGCAGTGCTAGTACGGGAGCCGCTACCTATAATTCACCCCTCCACTTT
TRBV6-1	TRBJ1-1	few	TRBD1	CASSKTGGTTEAFF	TGTGCCAGCAGTAAGACAGGGGGGACCACTGAAGCTTTCTTT
TRBV10-3	TRBJ2-7	many	TRBD1	CAIGQGATPYEQYF	TGTGCCATCGGACAGGGGGCAACTCCCTACGAGCAGTACTTC
TRBV6-9	TRBJ2-5	-	-	CASSYNGETQYF	TGTGCCAGCAGTTACAACGGGGAGACCCAGTACTTC
TRBV12-3/TRBV12-4	TRBJ2-1	-	TRBD2	CASSGTSGSIDEQFF	TGTGCCAGCAGTGGGACTAGCGGGAGCATCGATGAGCAGTTCTTC
TRBV27	TRBJ1-2	many	TRBD1	CASSERTGGGYGYTF	TGTGCCAGCAGTGAAAGGACAGGGGGCGGCTATGGCTACACCTTC
TRBV27	TRBJ2-5	few	TRBD2	CASRPVGTSGRETQYF	TGTGCCAGCAGACCAGTTGGGACTAGCGGGAGAGAGACCCAGTACTTC
TRBV28	TRBJ2-7	many	TRBD2	CASISLAGVYEQYF	TGTGCCAGCATCTCCCTAGCGGGAGTGTACGAGCAGTACTTC
TRBV18	TRBJ1-5	many	TRBD1	CASSPPGTENQPQHF	TGTGCCAGCTCACCACCCGGGACAGAGAATCAGCCCCAGCATTTT
TRBV4-2	TRBJ2-2	-	TRBD2	CASSSGGRENTGELFF	TGTGCCAGCAGCAGTGGCGGGAGGGAGAACACCGGGGAGCTGTTTTTT
TRBV15	TRBJ1-1	-	-	CATSREGGIEAFF	TGTGCCACCAGCCGGGAAGGGGGAATCGAAGCTTTCTTT
TRBV29-1	TRBJ2-5	many	-	CSVGGGVETQYF	TGCAGCGTTGGGGGGGGCGTGGAGACCCAGTACTTC
TRBV10-1	TRBJ2-1	few	TRBD2	CASSEKRTSGGYNEQFF	TGCGCCAGCAGTGAAAAACGGACTAGCGGGGGCTACAATGAGCAGTTCTTC
TRBV20-1	TRBJ2-3	-	TRBD2	CSASGKAGPDTQYF	TGCAGTGCTAGTGGGAAAGCGGGACCAGATACGCAGTATTTT
TRBV5-4	TRBJ1-2	many	-	CASSVLGTEYGYTF	TGTGCCAGCAGCGTCCTCGGGACGGAATATGGCTACACCTTC
TRBV2	TRBJ2-5	many	TRBD2	CASSKRLAGAETQYF	TGTGCCAGCAGCAAAAGACTAGCGGGAGCAGAGACCCAGTACTTC
TRBV6-2/TRBV6-3	TRBJ1-1	many	-	CASSYSTEKGTEAFF	TGTGCCAGCAGTTACTCGACAGAGAAGGGCACTGAAGCTTTCTTT
TRBV11-2	TRBJ2-1	many	-	CASSLDPGPEQFF	TGTGCCAGCAGCTTAGATCCGGGGCCTGAGCAGTTCTTC
TRBV20-1	TRBJ2-7	-	-	CSARDQIMEPYEQYF	TGCAGTGCTAGGGATCAGATTATGGAACCCTACGAGCAGTACTTC
TRBV4-1	TRBJ2-1	-	-	CASSDLWNEQFF	TGCGCCAGCAGCGATTTGTGGAATGAGCAGTTCTTC
TRBV9	TRBJ2-2	-	TRBD1	CASSAQGAAGELFF	TGTGCCAGCAGCGCGCAGGGGGCCGCCGGGGAGCTGTTTTTT
TRBV28	TRBJ2-2	many	-	CASSLVKGELFF	TGTGCCAGCAGTTTAGTGAAAGGGGAGCTGTTTTTT
TRBV18	TRBJ1-1	many	TRBD1	CASSPQGGTEAFF	TGTGCCAGCTCACCTCAGGGGGGCACTGAAGCTTTCTTT
TRBV20-1	TRBJ2-1	many	TRBD2	CSARDSRLAESSYNEQFF	TGCAGTGCTAGAGATTCTAGACTAGCGGAGAGCTCCTACAATGAGCAGTTCTTC
TRBV27	TRBJ2-5	many	-	CASSPNRETQYF	TGTGCCAGCTCACCGAACAGAGAGACCCAGTACTTC
TRBV7-2	TRBJ2-2	few	TRBD2	CASSYSGSNTGELFF	TGTGCCAGCAGCTATAGCGGGAGCAACACCGGGGAGCTGTTTTTT
TRBV4-1	TRBJ1-1	-	TRBD1	CASSRRTGPYNTEAFF	TGCGCCAGCAGCCGTCGGACAGGCCCATATAACACTGAAGCTTTCTTT
TRBV12-5	TRBJ1-1	few	-	CASGLVAGSEAFF	TGTGCTAGTGGTTTGGTTGCGGGGAGTGAAGCTTTCTTT
TRBV5-1	TRBJ1-1	many	-	CASSLGTVNTEAFF	TGTGCCAGCAGCTTAGGGACGGTGAACACTGAAGCTTTCTTT
TRBV3-1	TRBJ2-1	many	-	CASSRGTEQFF	TGTGCCAGCAGCCGGGGTACTGAGCAGTTCTTC
TRBV9	TRBJ2-2	few	-	CASSVANPGVGELFF	TGTGCCAGCAGCGTAGCGAACCCAGGGGTCGGGGAGCTGTTTTTT
TRBV5-1	TRBJ2-3	many	-	CASSLIVGPDTQYF	TGCGCCAGCAGCTTGATAGTCGGCCCAGATACGCAGTATTTT
TRBV20-1	TRBJ2-1	-	TRBD2	CSAHSAGGLAYNEQFF	TGCAGTGCTCACTCGGCAGGGGGACTAGCATACAATGAGCAGTTCTTC
TRBV20-1	TRBJ2-7	-	TRBD1	CSASGIGQDSYEQYF	TGCAGTGCTAGCGGAATCGGACAGGACTCCTACGAGCAGTACTTC
TRBV28	TRBJ1-5	many	-	CASSFPGQNNQPQHF	TGTGCCAGCAGTTTTCCCGGACAGAACAATCAGCCCCAGCATTTT